This passage covers 18 T cell receptor beta chains from one sample sequenced in a study of breast tumors, draining lymph nodes, adjacent tissues. In TCRdb, the multiplex PCR reads were re-called with MiXCR into one record per CDR3 protein. The sample consists of approximately 100,000 distinct CDR3 sequences, around 20% of them appearing once. The lymph nodes were axillary draining lymph nodes from breast cancer patients. Material for sequencing was axillary lymph node tissue. The receptors originated from a female donor with breast cancer. Some clones in this sample may be carry-over from other donors' samples.

On this clonotype: This is likely a read error, given that the CDR3 carries no conserved phenylalanine or tryptophan at its end. The chain links TRBV12-3 or TRBV12-4 to TRBJ1-6, with 7 nucleotides matching TRBD1. The J segment lost 6 bases and the V segment lost 6 bases, leaving 8 bases of the junction unmatched. The CDR3 length is 15 residues. The CDR3 nucleotides are TGTGCCAGCAGAGCGGACAGGAGATTTAATTCACCCCTCCACTCT. Translating it yields CASRADRRFNSPLHS.

Comment on this clonotype: A much larger clone differs from this one at a single base, so this may be a read error. The conserved closing phenylalanine or tryptophan is absent in this CDR3, likely reflecting a read error. The chain links TRBV4-2 to TRBJ1-4, with D perhaps matching TRBD1 (5 bases). This CDR3 has 14 amino acids. Germline CDR1 is LGHNA and CDR2 is YNFKEQ. Between the trimmed V and J ends, which lost 10 bases and 6 bases, there was a span of 18 bases. The CDR3 bases are TGTGCCACCACCGACCCGGGACGAGATGAAAAACTGTTTTAT. It translates to CATTDPGRDEKLFY.

The genes are TRBV28 and TRBJ2-4; a possible D gene is TRBD1 (5 bases). The V end was cut by 5 bases, the J end by 0 bases, with 14 bases between. CDR3 size: 16 residues. The germline V gene encodes CDR1 MDHEN and CDR2 SYDVKM. The CDR3 bases are TGTGCCAGCAGTCACCCGAGACAGAAAGCCAAAAACATTCAGTACTTC. This gives the protein CASSHPRQKAKNIQYF.

This clonotype appeared many times. Germline and junction disagree at one end, which may indicate a read error. The chain employs TRBV9 and TRBJ2-3, with TRBD2 matching 9 bases. The CDR3 length is 15 residues. Germline values: CDR1 SGDLS, CDR2 YYNGEE. CDR3 DNA: TGTGCCAGCAGCCGGACTAGCGAGTACACAAATACGCAGTATTTT. This codes for CASSRTSEYTNTQYF.

This clonotype was counted at least ten times. J is TRBJ1-2 and V is TRBV19; 9 bases map to TRBD1. J gave up 2 bases and V 5 bases, and 9 bases lay outside the gene matches. Germline CDR1 reads LNHDA; CDR2 reads SQIVND (reference sequence). The CDR3 runs 16 residues. As DNA, the CDR3 is TGTGCCAGTAGTCCGAAGGGGACAGGGACCAACTATGGCTACACCTTC. Amino acid sequence: CASSPKGTGTNYGYTF.

This clonotype occurred many times. V gene TRBV7-2 combines with J gene TRBJ2-7; D call uncertain. V was pared by 7 bases and J by 3 bases, with 13 bases between. The CDR3 is 13 residues long. CDR1 SGHTA and CDR2 FQGNSA come from the germline V gene. CDR3 in DNA: TGTGCCAGCACCCTACACTTAGGCTACGAGCAGTACTTC. It translates to CASTLHLGYEQYF.

Remarks on this clonotype: A much more abundant neighbour one base away suggests this may be a read error. J is TRBJ2-1 and V is TRBV6-6, with 8 bases that match TRBD2. Germline CDR1 reads MNHNY; CDR2 reads SVGAGI (reference sequence). CDR3 size: 14 residues. The J segment lost 5 bases and the V segment lost 6 bases, leaving 6 bases of the junction unmatched. CDR3 DNA sequence: TGTGCCAGCAGACCAAGCGGGGGAAACAATGAGCAGTTCTTC. This sequence encodes CASRPSGGNNEQFF.

The chain couples TRBV7-2 to TRBJ1-1; 11 bases match TRBD1. Per germline, CDR1 SGHTA and CDR2 FQGNSA. The CDR3 runs to 16 residues. V lost 4 bases to trimming and J lost 1 base; unmatched junction nucleotides: 5. Here the CDR3 reads CASSSDRGRGNTEAFF. DNA for the CDR3: TGTGCCAGCAGCTCGGACAGGGGGCGAGGGAACACTGAAGCTTTCTTT. Looking up the rest from reference TRBV7-2 and TRBJ1-1 gives the full variable domain: GAGVSQSPSNKVTEKGKDVELRCDPISGHTALYWYRQSLGQGLEFLIYFQGNSAPDKSGLPSDRFSAERTGGSVSTLTIQRTQQEDSAVYLCASSSDRGRGNTEAFFGQGTRLTVV.

The rearrangement links TRBV28 to TRBJ2-1, with 8 bases lining up with TRBD2. The CDR3 covers 15 residues. J was trimmed by 6 bases and V by 2 bases; bases with no gene match: 6. Germline lookup yields CDR1 MDHEN and CDR2 SYDVKM. Here the CDR3 DNA reads TGTGCCAGCAGTTTACCGGGGGCGGGGGGCAATGAGCAGTTCTTC. Amino acid sequence: CASSLPGAGGNEQFF.

At least ten counts were recorded for this clonotype. CDR3 residues: CASSPGLAGGRADTQYF. CDR3 bases: TGTGCCAGCAGCCCCGGACTAGCGGGAGGTAGGGCAGATACGCAGTATTTT. The J gene is TRBJ2-3, the V gene TRBV6-5, with 14 bases fitting TRBD2. This CDR3 has 17 amino acids. Germline V lookup: CDR1 MNHEY, CDR2 SVGAGI. V trimming: 6 bases; J trimming: 4 bases; junction bases outside the gene matches: 9.

This clonotype has a handful of counts. This may be a read error: a much more frequent sequence differs by one nucleotide. V and J are TRBV7-3 and TRBJ2-1; 9 bases agree with TRBD2. Per germline, CDR1 SGHTA and CDR2 FQGTGA. This CDR3 has 16 amino acids. CDR3 coding DNA: TGTGCCAGCAGCTTGCGGCGGGAGGGCCCGGGAAATGGGCAGTTCTTC. Amino acid sequence: CASSLRREGPGNGQFF.

Of note for this clonotype: Compared with germline, one end of the junction differs, possibly owing to a read error. The rearrangement links TRBV7-2 to TRBJ1-6, with a tentative D call TRBD1 (5 bases). This CDR3 has 16 residues. The germline CDR1 and CDR2 sequences are SGHTA and FQGNSA. The CDR3 DNA sequence: TGTGCCAGCAGCTTAGCCAGGGCAGTCCGTAATTCACCCCTCTACTTT. Translating it yields CASSLARAVRNSPLYF.

This clonotype was recorded many times. J is TRBJ2-1 and V is TRBV20-1; 9 nucleotides line up with TRBD1. The CDR3 covers 14 residues. Looked up from germline, CDR1 is DFQATT and CDR2 is SNEGSKA (reference sequence). With 0 bases clipped from V and 7 bases from J, the junction kept 4 bases outside the gene matches. In DNA, the CDR3 is TGCAGTGCTAGAGAGGGACAGGGTTTAAATGAGCAGTTCTTC. This translates into CSAREGQGLNEQFF.

This clonotype turned up a few times. V usage is TRBV5-1 and J usage is TRBJ2-5, with D perhaps matching TRBD1 (5 bases). The CDR3 runs 10 residues. The V and J ends lost 9 bases and 8 bases respectively, with 11 bases between them. The germline V gene has CDR1 SGHRS and CDR2 YFSETQ. CDR3 bases: TGCGCCACTATAGGGGAAACCCAGTACTTC. This sequence encodes CATIGETQYF.

This clonotype came up many times. The gene calls are TRBV11-2 and TRBJ2-2, with D perhaps TRBD1 (5 bases). CDR3 length: 15 residues. Germline CDR1 SGHAT, CDR2 FQNNGV. Trimming removed 3 bases from V and 2 bases from J, with 10 bases in between. CDR3 amino acids: CASSLLTVNTGELFF. CDR3 sequence (DNA): TGTGCCAGCAGCTTGTTGACAGTCAACACCGGGGAGCTGTTTTTT.

This clonotype has a count of ten or more. This sequence joins TRBV30 and TRBJ1-6; D is unresolved. Between the trimmed V and J ends, which lost 0 bases and 5 bases, there was a span of 2 bases. The CDR3 contains 12 residues. The germline V gene encodes CDR1 GTSNPN and CDR2 SVGIG (reference sequence). This CDR3 reads CAWSVNNSPLHF. CDR3 nucleotides: TGTGCCTGGAGTGTTAATAATTCACCCCTCCACTTT. Full variable domain (rest looked up from reference TRBV30 and TRBJ1-6): SQTIHQWPATLVQPVGSPLSLECTVEGTSNPNLYWYRQAAGRGLQLLFYSVGIGQISSEVPQNLSASRPQDRQFILSSKKLLLSDSGFYLCAWSVNNSPLHFGNGTRLTVT.

This clonotype has a count of ten or more. This rearrangement joins TRBV7-8 to TRBJ2-7; no definite D call. The V gene's germline CDR1 is SGHVS and CDR2 FQNEAQ. The CDR3 contains 14 residues. The V end was cut by 6 bases, the J end by 0 bases, with 12 bases between. CDR3 nucleotides: TGTGCCAGCAGTAAAGACCTAAGCTCCTACGAGCAGTACTTC. Amino acids: CASSKDLSSYEQYF.

This clonotype was counted many times. This chain connects TRBV10-2 to TRBJ2-5; D remains unclear. CDR1 and CDR2 from the germline V gene are WSHSY and SAAADI. Trimming stripped 3 bases from V and 6 bases from J, with 5 bases between. This CDR3 contains 11 residues. CDR3 sequence: CASSDLKTQYF. The CDR3 DNA follows: TGCGCCAGCAGTGACTTGAAGACCCAGTACTTC.